This T cell receptor (beta chain) was captured by sequencing in a study of T cell responses to AZD1222 COVID-19 vaccine. The V end was cut by 3 bases, the J end by 4 bases, with 13 bases between. The CDR3 is 14 amino acids. CDR1 is SGHRS, CDR2 YFSETQ, per germline. Clones were read by immunoSEQ multiplex PCR, and TCRdb kept only the in-frame ones, dropping some. This table has some 150,000 clones, approximately 90% appearing once. V gene TRBV5-1 combines with J gene TRBJ2-5; D might be TRBD1 (6 bases). The sequences come from peripheral blood, collected after recovery from COVID-19. This receptor was identified in an adult who had recovered from COVID-19. CDR3 amino acids: CASSWGRGVETQYF. CDR3 DNA sequence: TGCGCCAGCAGCTGGGGCAGGGGTGTAGAGACCCAGTACTTC. The full variable domain, its missing parts supplied by reference TRBV5-1 and TRBJ2-5, is KAGVTQTPRYLIKTRGQQVTLSCSPISGHRSVSWYQQTPGQGLQFLFEYFSETQRNKGNFPGRFSGRQFSNSRSEMNVSTLELGDSALYLCASSWGRGVETQYFGPGTRLLVL.